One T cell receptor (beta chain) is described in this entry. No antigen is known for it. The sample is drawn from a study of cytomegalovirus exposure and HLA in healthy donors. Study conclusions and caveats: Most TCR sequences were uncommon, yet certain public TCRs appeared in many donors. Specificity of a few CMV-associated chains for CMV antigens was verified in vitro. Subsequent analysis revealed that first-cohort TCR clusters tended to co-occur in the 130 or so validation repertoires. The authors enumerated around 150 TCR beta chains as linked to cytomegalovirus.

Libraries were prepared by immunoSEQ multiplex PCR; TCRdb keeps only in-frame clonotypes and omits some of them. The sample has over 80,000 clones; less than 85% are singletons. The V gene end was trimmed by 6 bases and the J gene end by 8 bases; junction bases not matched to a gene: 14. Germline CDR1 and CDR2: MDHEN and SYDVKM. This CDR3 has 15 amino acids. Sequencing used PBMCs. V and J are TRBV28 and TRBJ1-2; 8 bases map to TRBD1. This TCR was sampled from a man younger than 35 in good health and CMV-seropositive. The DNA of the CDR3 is TGTGCCAGCAGCCCCACAAATTCAGGGGGCGGGGGCTACACCTTC. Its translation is CASSPTNSGGGGYTF.